Listed below are T cell receptor beta chains from one sample, sequenced in a study of cytomegalovirus exposure and HLA in healthy donors. Repertoires were generated with immunoSEQ multiplex PCR, while TCRdb's copy carries only in-frame clones and drops some. The sample includes 45,000 to 70,000 clones, nearly 85% of them seen just once. The material sequenced was PBMCs. The receptor source for this set is a man aged 25 to 40 in good health and CMV-seronegative. Both conserved end residues are part of each CDR3. D genes are given only for firm matches. A clone size is listed for some rows: how often the clone was seen (once, few, many), or a class if it is expanded.

d_call: TRBD1; v_call: TRBV5-1; j_call: TRBJ2-7; clone_size: few; cdr3_length: 16; cdr3_aa: CASSLAPGQGKGEQYF; cdr3_nt: TGCGCCAGCAGCTTGGCCCCGGGACAGGGAAAGGGCGAGCAGTACTTC
d_call: NA; v_call: TRBV19; j_call: TRBJ1-1; clone_size: NA; cdr3_length: 15; cdr3_aa: CASSITDSRAGEAFF; cdr3_nt: TGTGCCAGTAGTATAACGGACTCACGGGCGGGTGAAGCTTTCTTT
d_call: TRBD2; v_call: TRBV6-5; j_call: TRBJ2-1; clone_size: NA; cdr3_length: 13; cdr3_aa: CASSPSGGLEQFF; cdr3_nt: TGTGCCAGCAGCCCCAGCGGGGGCTTGGAGCAGTTCTTC
d_call: NA; v_call: TRBV6-5; j_call: TRBJ2-5; clone_size: NA; cdr3_length: 12; cdr3_aa: CARQGSQETQYF; cdr3_nt: TGTGCCAGACAGGGAAGCCAAGAGACCCAGTACTTC
d_call: TRBD2; v_call: TRBV4-3; j_call: TRBJ2-1; clone_size: NA; cdr3_length: 19; cdr3_aa: CASSQDRLGRVGPYNEQFF; cdr3_nt: TGCGCCAGCAGCCAAGATCGGTTAGGGAGGGTTGGCCCCTACAATGAGCAGTTCTTC
d_call: TRBD1; v_call: TRBV7-8; j_call: TRBJ1-5; clone_size: NA; cdr3_length: 16; cdr3_aa: CASSSYGTGSNQPQHF; cdr3_nt: TGTGCCAGCAGCTCATACGGGACAGGGAGCAATCAGCCCCAGCATTTT
d_call: TRBD2; v_call: TRBV30; j_call: TRBJ2-7; clone_size: NA; cdr3_length: 16; cdr3_aa: CAWRRLFSGNYYEQYF; cdr3_nt: TGTGCCTGGCGTCGCCTCTTCAGCGGGAATTACTACGAGCAGTACTTC
d_call: TRBD1; v_call: TRBV9; j_call: TRBJ2-7; clone_size: NA; cdr3_length: 13; cdr3_aa: CASSATGGHEQYF; cdr3_nt: TGTGCCAGCAGCGCGACAGGGGGCCACGAGCAGTACTTC
d_call: NA; v_call: TRBV6-1; j_call: TRBJ1-4; clone_size: few; cdr3_length: 13; cdr3_aa: CASNTVSVEKLFF; cdr3_nt: TGTGCCAGCAATACGGTTTCCGTTGAAAAACTGTTTTTT
d_call: TRBD1; v_call: TRBV7-9; j_call: TRBJ2-7; clone_size: few; cdr3_length: 15; cdr3_aa: CASSLARDRGHEQYF; cdr3_nt: TGTGCCAGCAGCTTAGCGCGGGACAGGGGCCACGAGCAGTACTTC
d_call: TRBD1; v_call: TRBV4-1; j_call: TRBJ2-2; clone_size: NA; cdr3_length: 17; cdr3_aa: CASSPQGRTGGSGELFF; cdr3_nt: TGCGCCAGCAGCCCTCAAGGGCGGACAGGGGGCTCCGGGGAGCTGTTTTTT
d_call: TRBD1; v_call: TRBV6-4; j_call: TRBJ1-5; clone_size: few; cdr3_length: 13; cdr3_aa: CASSEAGGQPQHF; cdr3_nt: TGTGCCAGCAGTGAAGCAGGGGGACAGCCCCAGCATTTT
d_call: TRBD2; v_call: TRBV2; j_call: TRBJ2-1; clone_size: NA; cdr3_length: 15; cdr3_aa: CASSVAGEPYNEQFF; cdr3_nt: TGTGCCAGCAGTGTAGCGGGAGAACCCTACAATGAGCAGTTCTTC
d_call: NA; v_call: TRBV6-5; j_call: TRBJ2-2; clone_size: few; cdr3_length: 15; cdr3_aa: CASNGRGAGTGELFF; cdr3_nt: TGTGCCAGCAACGGGAGAGGGGCAGGAACCGGGGAGCTGTTTTTT
d_call: NA; v_call: TRBV7-2; j_call: TRBJ2-7; clone_size: NA; cdr3_length: 13; cdr3_aa: CASSSTGSGEQYF; cdr3_nt: TGTGCCAGCAGCTCAACCGGGTCGGGCGAGCAGTACTTC
d_call: NA; v_call: TRBV19; j_call: TRBJ2-5; clone_size: few; cdr3_length: 12; cdr3_aa: CASSIGRETQYF; cdr3_nt: TGTGCCAGTAGTATAGGGAGGGAGACCCAGTACTTC
d_call: TRBD1; v_call: TRBV19; j_call: TRBJ1-4; clone_size: NA; cdr3_length: 15; cdr3_aa: CASRARGGLGEKLFF; cdr3_nt: TGTGCCAGTAGGGCAAGAGGGGGCTTGGGTGAAAAACTGTTTTTT
d_call: NA; v_call: TRBV10-3; j_call: TRBJ2-1; clone_size: NA; cdr3_length: 12; cdr3_aa: CANSGGGHEQFF; cdr3_nt: TGTGCCAACTCAGGGGGAGGACATGAGCAGTTCTTC
d_call: NA; v_call: TRBV7-2; j_call: TRBJ2-1; clone_size: NA; cdr3_length: 15; cdr3_aa: CASSSDTNSYNEQFF; cdr3_nt: TGTGCCAGCAGCTCGGACACAAACTCCTACAATGAGCAGTTCTTC
d_call: NA; v_call: TRBV28; j_call: TRBJ2-7; clone_size: NA; cdr3_length: 15; cdr3_aa: CASSTYDSRLYEQYF; cdr3_nt: TGTGCCAGCAGTACCTACGACAGTCGTCTCTACGAGCAGTACTTC
d_call: TRBD1; v_call: TRBV6-5; j_call: TRBJ1-1; clone_size: few; cdr3_length: 14; cdr3_aa: CASRPYRGNTEAFF; cdr3_nt: TGTGCCAGCAGACCTTACAGGGGGAACACTGAAGCTTTCTTT